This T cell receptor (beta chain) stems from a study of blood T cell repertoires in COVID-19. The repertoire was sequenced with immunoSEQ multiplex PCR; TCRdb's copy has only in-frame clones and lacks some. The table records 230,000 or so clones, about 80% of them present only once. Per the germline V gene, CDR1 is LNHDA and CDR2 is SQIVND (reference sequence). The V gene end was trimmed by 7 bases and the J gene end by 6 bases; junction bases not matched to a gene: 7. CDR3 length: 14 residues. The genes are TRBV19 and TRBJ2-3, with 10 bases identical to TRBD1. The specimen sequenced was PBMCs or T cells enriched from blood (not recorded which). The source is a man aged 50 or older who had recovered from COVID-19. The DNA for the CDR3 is TGTGCCAGTAAGGGACAGGGGCGCGTGGATACGCAGTATTTT. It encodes CASKGQGRVDTQYF. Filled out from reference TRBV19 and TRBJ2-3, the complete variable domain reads DGGITQSPKYLFRKEGQNVTLSCEQNLNHDAMYWYRQDPGQGLRLIYYSQIVNDFQKGDIAEGYSVSREKKESFPLTVTSAQKNPTAFYLCASKGQGRVDTQYFGPGTRLTVL.